This T cell receptor (beta chain) is from a study of blood T cell repertoires in COVID-19 (TCRdb year 2020). With respect to the entire study: The collaborator samples originated in the United States, Italy and Spain and spanned the acute and convalescent phases of COVID-19. The material from the prospective study consisted of cDNA or gDNA derived from T cells, B-cell-depleted T cells, or PBMCs. Deeply sampled blood TCRbeta repertoires from subjects exposed to, actively infected with, or recovered from COVID-19 were included in the dataset. The repertoires were released in a freely available public database intended as a resource for research on the immune response to SARS-CoV-2. The samples were drawn from the first 160 participants of the ongoing ImmuneRACE study and from about 1,200 subjects provided by 6 global collaborators. Sample metadata almost always included a de-identified subject ID, COVID-19 status, age in years and sex. Where available, HLA class I and class II types were taken from metadata supplied by the sample provider and were not determined by assay-based typing. The paper as a whole reports these results and caveats: The amount of clinical and demographic metadata varied by source and participant and was provided uncurated.

Compared with germline, V lacks 4 bases and J lacks 3 bases; bases without a gene match: 5. Including the terminal cysteine and phenylalanine, the CDR3 comprises 14 residues. Only CDR3 DNA remains: 42 bases, in frame from the first base. The germline V gene (reference sequence) specifies LNHDA as CDR1 and SQIVND as CDR2. TCRbeta CDR3 regions were amplified from genomic DNA using the immunoSEQ Assay, a bias-controlled multiplex PCR. On the authors' methods: The number of nucleated cells in each sample was estimated from the amplification of reference gene primers within the assay. To quantify the absolute abundance of each unique TCRbeta CDR3 rearrangement, sequence reads were collapsed and filtered. For each sample, productive Simpson clonality was calculated as the square root of Simpson's diversity index over productive rearrangements. TCRdb holds this immuneACCESS table with in-frame rearrangements only. Some clones are missing; in checked studies, unresolved V genes explain under half, and the rest has no known cause. V and J calls and clone size come straight from that table; D and trimming were deduced from the DNA. The sample data list more than 75,000 clones, and roughly 80% of these were observed just once. In total, the top ten clones hold 15% to 20% of the sample.

In regard to this clone: Its antigen target is currently unknown. Nothing much larger sits one base from this clone, and base qualities are not available.

Each collaborating institution followed its own protocols to collect whole blood in K2EDTA tubes. For TCRbeta analysis, collaborators shipped samples in one of three forms: frozen whole blood, isolated PBMCs, or DNA extracted from either of those sample types. The clonotype was recovered from a woman of 80 years or more with active or convalescent COVID-19. The specimen sequenced was peripheral blood. The receptor chain draws on TRBV19 and TRBJ1-2; TRBD1 agrees with 7 junctional bases. Here the CDR3 is given as CASSTGTVYYGYTF. Here is the DNA: TGTGCCAGTAGTACCGGGACAGTTTACTATGGCTACACCTTC.